This is a list of T cell receptor beta chains from one sample in a study of response to subunit inactivated influenza vaccine. TCRdb passed the RT-PCR reads through MiXCR, listing each CDR3 protein once. Among under 800,000 distinct CDR3 sequences, approximately 13% were seen once, and the ten largest hold 5.5% to 7%. Sequenced here: PBMCs from blood, sampled approximately 15 days before vaccination. The receptors stem from a man aged 50-59 years who received an inactivated influenza vaccine. CDR3s include the opening cysteine and the closing phenylalanine or tryptophan. D genes are given only for firm matches. Clone size appears in some rows only: once, few, many, or a class for an expanded clone.

size: -
V: TRBV4-3
J: TRBJ1-6
D: -
CDR3: CASSQVTDNSPLHF
DNA: TGCGCCAGCAGCCAAGTGACGGATAATTCACCCCTCCACTTT

size: few
V: TRBV20-1
J: TRBJ2-3
D: -
CDR3: CSAKRGQGIDTQYF
DNA: TGCAGTGCCAAACGAGGGCAGGGAATAGATACGCAGTATTTT

size: -
V: TRBV5-6
J: TRBJ2-3
D: TRBD1
CDR3: CASSRDRGIADTQYF
DNA: TGTGCCAGCAGCCGGGACAGGGGCATCGCAGATACGCAGTATTTT

size: few
V: TRBV3-1
J: TRBJ2-1
D: TRBD2
CDR3: CASSQAVAGSYNEQFF
DNA: TGTGCCAGCAGCCAGGCGGTAGCGGGCTCTTACAATGAGCAGTTCTTC

size: few
V: TRBV20-1
J: TRBJ2-5
D: -
CDR3: CSARLKMWTQYF
DNA: TGCAGTGCTAGGCTGAAGATGTGGACCCAGTACTTC

size: -
V: TRBV4-1
J: TRBJ2-7
D: TRBD2
CDR3: CASSGGTSGAYEQYF
DNA: TGCGCCAGCAGCGGAGGGACTAGCGGGGCGTACGAGCAGTACTTC

size: -
V: TRBV6-1
J: TRBJ2-3
D: TRBD1
CDR3: CASSTTSTGQITDTQYF
DNA: TGTGCCAGCAGTACAACCTCAACGGGACAGATCACAGATACGCAGTATTTT

size: -
V: TRBV28
J: TRBJ2-1
D: -
CDR3: CASSVPGLRQFF
DNA: TGTGCCAGCAGTGTTCCCGGACTACGGCAGTTCTTC

size: few
V: TRBV6-2/TRBV6-3
J: TRBJ2-2
D: -
CDR3: CASREGTYTGELFF
DNA: TGTGCCAGCAGAGAGGGAACGTACACCGGGGAGCTGTTTTTT

size: many
V: TRBV5-1
J: TRBJ2-1
D: -
CDR3: CASSYGTTGDEQFF
DNA: TGCGCCAGCAGCTACGGGACGACGGGCGATGAGCAGTTCTTC

size: -
V: TRBV6-1
J: TRBJ1-5
D: -
CDR3: CASRNGGARNQPQHF
DNA: TGTGCCAGCCGGAACGGAGGGGCGCGCAATCAGCCCCAGCATTTT

size: few
V: TRBV5-1
J: TRBJ2-1
D: -
CDR3: CASSLDRGAGNEQFF
DNA: TGCGCCAGCAGCTTGGATCGGGGGGCAGGGAATGAGCAGTTCTTC

size: -
V: TRBV7-3
J: TRBJ2-3
D: -
CDR3: CASSLGSGIADTDTQYF
DNA: TGTGCCAGCAGCTTAGGTTCCGGAATAGCAGACACAGATACGCAGTATTTT

size: -
V: TRBV6-5
J: TRBJ1-5
D: TRBD1
CDR3: CASSYRQGAQPQHF
DNA: TGTGCCAGCAGTTACCGACAGGGAGCTCAGCCCCAGCATTTT

size: few
V: TRBV7-9
J: TRBJ2-2
D: -
CDR3: CASPEASGELFF
DNA: TGTGCCAGCCCCGAGGCCAGCGGGGAGCTGTTTTTT

size: -
V: TRBV6-1
J: TRBJ2-1
D: -
CDR3: CASSYRTASYNEQFF
DNA: TGTGCCAGCTCTTATAGGACGGCTTCCTACAATGAGCAGTTCTTC

size: few
V: TRBV27
J: TRBJ1-5
D: -
CDR3: CASSRARERPQHF
DNA: TGTGCCAGCAGCCGGGCCCGCGAGCGGCCCCAGCATTTT

size: -
V: TRBV25-1
J: TRBJ2-7
D: -
CDR3: CASSGIRGRGEQYF
DNA: TGTGCCAGCAGTGGCATTAGAGGGCGAGGGGAGCAGTACTTC

size: few
V: TRBV7-2
J: TRBJ2-7
D: -
CDR3: CASSLVVGSGEQYF
DNA: TGTGCCAGCAGCTTAGTAGTTGGGAGTGGCGAGCAGTACTTC

size: few
V: TRBV12-3/TRBV12-4
J: TRBJ1-4
D: -
CDR3: CASSQQNSNEKLFF
DNA: TGTGCCAGCAGCCAACAGAACAGTAATGAAAAACTGTTTTTT

size: few
V: TRBV3-1
J: TRBJ2-1
D: TRBD1
CDR3: CASRAPGTGGRNEQFF
DNA: TGTGCCAGCAGAGCCCCCGGGACAGGGGGGCGTAATGAGCAGTTCTTC

size: -
V: TRBV6-1
J: TRBJ2-7
D: TRBD1
CDR3: CASSKQGRLYEQYF
DNA: TGTGCCAGCAGCAAACAGGGGCGGCTGTACGAGCAGTACTTC

size: many
V: TRBV29-1
J: TRBJ1-5
D: TRBD1
CDR3: CSVGQGADQPQHF
DNA: TGCAGCGTTGGACAGGGGGCCGATCAGCCCCAGCATTTT

size: few
V: TRBV28
J: TRBJ1-6
D: -
CDR3: CASSSPGYNSPLHF
DNA: TGTGCCAGCAGTTCTCCAGGGTACAATTCCCCCCTCCACTTT

size: -
V: TRBV4-1
J: TRBJ2-1
D: TRBD2
CDR3: CGSSHLAGGGNEQFF
DNA: TGCGGCAGCAGCCATCTAGCGGGGGGCGGCAATGAGCAGTTCTTC

size: few
V: TRBV5-1
J: TRBJ2-7
D: -
CDR3: CASSLGRRYEQYF
DNA: TGCGCCAGCAGCTTGGGACGGCGGTACGAGCAGTACTTC

size: -
V: TRBV2
J: TRBJ2-7
D: TRBD1
CDR3: CASSNNDRVGEQYF
DNA: TGTGCCAGCAGTAACAACGACAGGGTTGGAGAGCAGTACTTC